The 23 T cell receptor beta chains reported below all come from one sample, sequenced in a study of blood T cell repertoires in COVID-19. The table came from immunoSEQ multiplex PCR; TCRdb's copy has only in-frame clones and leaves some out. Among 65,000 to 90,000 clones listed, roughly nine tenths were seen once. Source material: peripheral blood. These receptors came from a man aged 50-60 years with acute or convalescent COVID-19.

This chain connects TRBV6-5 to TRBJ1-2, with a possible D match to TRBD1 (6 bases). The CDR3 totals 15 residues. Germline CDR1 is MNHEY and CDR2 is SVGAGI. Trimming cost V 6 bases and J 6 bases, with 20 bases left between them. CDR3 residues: CASRFDRGSFDGYTF. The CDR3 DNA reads TGTGCCAGCAGGTTTGATAGGGGGTCGTTCGATGGCTACACCTTC.

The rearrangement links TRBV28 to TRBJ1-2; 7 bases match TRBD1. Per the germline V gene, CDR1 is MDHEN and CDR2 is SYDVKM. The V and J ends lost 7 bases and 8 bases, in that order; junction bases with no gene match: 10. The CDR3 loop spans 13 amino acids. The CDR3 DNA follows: TGTGCCAGCAACCCAGGGGGGCTGGGCGGCTACACCTTC. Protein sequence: CASNPGGLGGYTF.

CDR3 amino acids: CASRSSGGNTGELFF. The CDR3 DNA sequence: TGTGCCAGCAGGTCTAGCGGGGGGAACACCGGGGAGCTGTTTTTT. The chain joins TRBV2 to TRBJ2-2, with 10 bases matching TRBD2. Looked up from germline, CDR1 is SNHLY and CDR2 is FYNNEI. This CDR3 is 15 amino acids long. V lost 6 bases, J lost 1 base, and 2 bases stayed unmatched.

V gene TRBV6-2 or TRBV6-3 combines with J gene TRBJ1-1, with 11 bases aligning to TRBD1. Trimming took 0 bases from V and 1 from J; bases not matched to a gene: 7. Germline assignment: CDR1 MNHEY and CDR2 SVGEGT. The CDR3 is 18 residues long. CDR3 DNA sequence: TGTGCCAGCAGTTACTCGACAGGACAGGGGGCCAAGAACACTGAAGCTTTCTTT. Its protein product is CASSYSTGQGAKNTEAFF.

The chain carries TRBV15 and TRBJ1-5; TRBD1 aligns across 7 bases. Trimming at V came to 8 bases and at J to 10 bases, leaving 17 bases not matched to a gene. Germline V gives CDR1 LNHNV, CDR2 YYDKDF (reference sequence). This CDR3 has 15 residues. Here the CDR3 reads CATSRNPTGQRPQHF. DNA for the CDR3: TGTGCCACCTCCCGAAACCCGACAGGGCAGCGTCCCCAGCATTTT.

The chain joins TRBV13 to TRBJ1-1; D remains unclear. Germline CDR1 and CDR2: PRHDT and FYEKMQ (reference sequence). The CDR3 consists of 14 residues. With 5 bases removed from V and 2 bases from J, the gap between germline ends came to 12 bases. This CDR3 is CASSRVGINTEAFF. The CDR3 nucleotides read TGTGCCAGCAGCAGGGTCGGGATAAACACTGAAGCTTTCTTT.

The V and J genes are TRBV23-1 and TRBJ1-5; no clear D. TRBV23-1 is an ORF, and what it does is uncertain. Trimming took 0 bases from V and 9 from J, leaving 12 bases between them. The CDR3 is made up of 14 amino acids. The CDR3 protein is CASSQSSGNWPQHF. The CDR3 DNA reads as TGCGCCAGCAGTCAATCAAGCGGGAACTGGCCCCAGCATTTT.

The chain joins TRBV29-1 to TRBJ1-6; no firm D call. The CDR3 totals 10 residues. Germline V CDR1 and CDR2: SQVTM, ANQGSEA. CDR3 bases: TGCAGTCGGAGGGCTTCACCCCTCCACTTT. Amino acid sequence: CSRRASPLHF. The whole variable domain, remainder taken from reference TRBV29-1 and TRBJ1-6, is SAVISQKPSRDICQRGTSLTIQCQVDSQVTMMFWYRQQPGQSLTLIATANQGSEATYESGFVIDKFPISRPNLTFSTLTVSNMSPEDSSIYLCSRRASPLHFGNGTRLTVT.

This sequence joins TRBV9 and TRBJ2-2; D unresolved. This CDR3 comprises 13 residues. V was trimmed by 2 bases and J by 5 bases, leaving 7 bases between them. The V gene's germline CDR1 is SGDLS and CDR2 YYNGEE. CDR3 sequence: CASSVGQTGELFF. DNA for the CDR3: TGTGCCAGCAGCGTTGGGCAGACCGGGGAGCTGTTTTTT. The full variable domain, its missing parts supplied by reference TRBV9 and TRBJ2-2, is DSGVTQTPKHLITATGQRVTLRCSPRSGDLSVYWYQQSLDQGLQFLIQYYNGEERAKGNILERFSAQQFPDLHSELNLSSLELGDSALYFCASSVGQTGELFFGEGSRLTVL.

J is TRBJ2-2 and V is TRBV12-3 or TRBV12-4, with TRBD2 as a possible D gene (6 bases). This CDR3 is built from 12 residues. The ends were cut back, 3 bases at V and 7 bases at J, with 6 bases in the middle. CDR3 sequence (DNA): TGTGCCAGCAGTTTCGGGGGCGGGGAGCTGTTTTTT. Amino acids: CASSFGGGELFF.

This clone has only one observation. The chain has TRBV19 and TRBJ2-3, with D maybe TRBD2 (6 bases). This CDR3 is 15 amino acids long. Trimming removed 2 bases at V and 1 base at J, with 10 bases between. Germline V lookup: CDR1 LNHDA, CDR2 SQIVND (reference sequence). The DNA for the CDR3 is TGTGCCAGTAGTATACAAACGGGGGGCACAGATACGCAGTATTTT. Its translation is CASSIQTGGTDTQYF.

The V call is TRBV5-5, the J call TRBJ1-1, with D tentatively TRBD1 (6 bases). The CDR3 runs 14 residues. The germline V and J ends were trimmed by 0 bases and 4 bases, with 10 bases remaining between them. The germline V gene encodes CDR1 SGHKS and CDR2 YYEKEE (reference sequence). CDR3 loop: CASSLVQGPTEAFF. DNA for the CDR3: TGTGCCAGCAGCTTGGTTCAGGGGCCCACTGAAGCTTTCTTT. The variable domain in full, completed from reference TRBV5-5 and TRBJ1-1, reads DAGVTQSPTHLIKTRGQQVTLRCSPISGHKSVSWYQQVLGQGPQFIFQYYEKEERGRGNFPDRFSARQFPNYSSELNVNALLLGDSALYLCASSLVQGPTEAFFGQGTRLTVV.

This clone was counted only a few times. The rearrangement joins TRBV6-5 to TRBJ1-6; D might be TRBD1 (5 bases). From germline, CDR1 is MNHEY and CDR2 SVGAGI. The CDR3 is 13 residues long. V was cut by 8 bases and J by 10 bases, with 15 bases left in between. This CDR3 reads CASRGGPLSPLHF. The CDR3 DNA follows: TGTGCCAGCCGGGGGGGACCGCTCTCACCCCTCCACTTT.

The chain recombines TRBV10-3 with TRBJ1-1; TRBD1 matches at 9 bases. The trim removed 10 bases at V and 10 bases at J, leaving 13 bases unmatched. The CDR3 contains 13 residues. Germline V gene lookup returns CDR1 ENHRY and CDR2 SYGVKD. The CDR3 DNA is TGTGCCACGACGGGACAGGGAGGGTCGGCAGCTTTCTTT. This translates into CATTGQGGSAAFF.

Here the CDR3 reads CASRIGQVNGYTF. CDR3 in DNA: TGTGCCAGCAGAATTGGACAGGTGAATGGCTACACCTTC. This chain joins TRBV6-5 and TRBJ1-2, with TRBD1 matching over 7 bases. Germline assignment: CDR1 MNHEY and CDR2 SVGAGI. After removal of 6 bases from V and 6 bases from J, the junction contained 7 bases not matched to a gene. The CDR3 extends over 13 amino acids.

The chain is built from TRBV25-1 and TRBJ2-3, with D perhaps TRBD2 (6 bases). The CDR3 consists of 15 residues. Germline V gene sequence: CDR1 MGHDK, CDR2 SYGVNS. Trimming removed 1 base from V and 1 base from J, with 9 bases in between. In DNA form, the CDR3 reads TGTGCCAGCAGTGAATTGGGGACTCGCACAGATACGCAGTATTTT. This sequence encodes CASSELGTRTDTQYF.

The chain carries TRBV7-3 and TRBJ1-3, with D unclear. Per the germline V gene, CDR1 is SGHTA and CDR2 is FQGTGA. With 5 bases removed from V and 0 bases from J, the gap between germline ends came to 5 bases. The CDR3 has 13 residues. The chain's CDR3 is CASSAGSGNTIYF. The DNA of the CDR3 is TGTGCCAGCAGCGCAGGCTCTGGAAACACCATATATTTT.

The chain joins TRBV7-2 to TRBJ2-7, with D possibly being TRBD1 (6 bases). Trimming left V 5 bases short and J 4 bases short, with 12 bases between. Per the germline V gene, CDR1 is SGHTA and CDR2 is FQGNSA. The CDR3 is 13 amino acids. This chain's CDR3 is CASSRDRSYEQYF. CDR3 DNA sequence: TGTGCCAGCAGCCGAGACAGGTCTTACGAGCAGTACTTC.

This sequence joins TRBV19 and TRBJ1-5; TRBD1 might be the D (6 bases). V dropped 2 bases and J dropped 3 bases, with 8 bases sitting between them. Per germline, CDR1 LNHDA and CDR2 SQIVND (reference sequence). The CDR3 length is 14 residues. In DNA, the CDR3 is TGTGCCAGTAGTATAAGGGACAACAATCAGCCCCAGCATTTT. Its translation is CASSIRDNNQPQHF. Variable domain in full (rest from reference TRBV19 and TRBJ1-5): DGGITQSPKYLFRKEGQNVTLSCEQNLNHDAMYWYRQDPGQGLRLIYYSQIVNDFQKGDIAEGYSVSREKKESFPLTVTSAQKNPTAFYLCASSIRDNNQPQHFGDGTRLSIL.

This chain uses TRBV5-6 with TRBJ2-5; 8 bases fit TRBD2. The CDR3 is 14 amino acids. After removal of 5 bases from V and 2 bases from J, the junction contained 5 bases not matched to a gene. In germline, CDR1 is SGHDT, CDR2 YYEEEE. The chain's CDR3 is CASRDGTRQETQYF. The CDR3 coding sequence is TGTGCCAGCAGAGATGGGACTAGGCAAGAGACCCAGTACTTC. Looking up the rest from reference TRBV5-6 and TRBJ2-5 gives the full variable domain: DAGVTQSPTHLIKTRGQQVTLRCSPKSGHDTVSWYQQALGQGPQFIFQYYEEEERQRGNFPDRFSGHQFPNYSSELNVNALLLGDSALYLCASRDGTRQETQYFGPGTRLLVL.

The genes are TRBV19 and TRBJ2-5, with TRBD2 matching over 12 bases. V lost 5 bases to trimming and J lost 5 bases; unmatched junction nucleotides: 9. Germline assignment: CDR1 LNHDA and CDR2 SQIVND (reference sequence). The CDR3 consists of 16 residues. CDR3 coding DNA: TGTGCCAGTAGTCCAAAGACTAGCGGGGGTGGCGAGACCCAGTACTTC. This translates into CASSPKTSGGGETQYF. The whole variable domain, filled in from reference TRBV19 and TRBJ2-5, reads DGGITQSPKYLFRKEGQNVTLSCEQNLNHDAMYWYRQDPGQGLRLIYYSQIVNDFQKGDIAEGYSVSREKKESFPLTVTSAQKNPTAFYLCASSPKTSGGGETQYFGPGTRLLVL.

The CDR3 loop is CASSRTEKGETQYF. CDR3 bases: TGCGCCAGCTCACGGACAGAAAAGGGAGAGACCCAGTACTTC. The genes are TRBV23-1 and TRBJ2-5; TRBD1 might be the D (6 bases). TRBV23-1 is designated an ORF whose function remains uncertain. The CDR3 consists of 14 residues. With 8 bases removed from V and 4 bases from J, the gap between germline ends came to 17 bases.

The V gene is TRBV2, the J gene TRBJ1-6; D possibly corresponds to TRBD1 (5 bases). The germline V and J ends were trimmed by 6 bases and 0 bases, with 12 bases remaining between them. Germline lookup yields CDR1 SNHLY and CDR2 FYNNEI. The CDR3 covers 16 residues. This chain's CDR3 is CASSERQSSYNSPLHF. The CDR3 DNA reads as TGTGCCAGCAGCGAACGACAGAGCTCCTATAATTCACCCCTCCACTTT.